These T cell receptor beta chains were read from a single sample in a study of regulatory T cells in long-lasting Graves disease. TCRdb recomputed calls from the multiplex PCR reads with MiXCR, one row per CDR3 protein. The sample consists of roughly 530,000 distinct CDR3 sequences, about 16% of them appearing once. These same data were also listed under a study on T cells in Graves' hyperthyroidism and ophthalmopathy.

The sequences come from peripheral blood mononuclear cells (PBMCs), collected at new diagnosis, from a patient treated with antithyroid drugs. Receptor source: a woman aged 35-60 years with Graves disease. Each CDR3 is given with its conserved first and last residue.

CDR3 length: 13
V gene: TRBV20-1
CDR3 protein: CSAPFGGSKTQYF

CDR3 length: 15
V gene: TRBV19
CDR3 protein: CASSWDRTGNQPQHF

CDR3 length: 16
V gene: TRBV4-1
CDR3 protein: CASSPVAGGRGTEAFF

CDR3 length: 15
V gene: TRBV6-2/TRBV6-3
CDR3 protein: CAGSRTVHSNQPQHF

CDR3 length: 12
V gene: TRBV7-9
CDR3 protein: CAFPGMPDTQYF

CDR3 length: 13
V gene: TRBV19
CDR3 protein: CASKKGQKDGYTF

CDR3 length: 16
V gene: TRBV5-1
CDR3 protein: CASSLTGQGKGYGYTF

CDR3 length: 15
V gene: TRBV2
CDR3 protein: CASSVGFSGANVLTF

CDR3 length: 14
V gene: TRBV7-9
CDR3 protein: CASSFIRSADEQFF

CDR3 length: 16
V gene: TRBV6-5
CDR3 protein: CASSYTGGFSTDTQYF

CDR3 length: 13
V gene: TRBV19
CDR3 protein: CASSIRGGQPQHF

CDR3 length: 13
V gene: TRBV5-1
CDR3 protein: CASSPRFGTEAFF

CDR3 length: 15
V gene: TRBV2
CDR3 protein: CASSGTPRSTDTQYF

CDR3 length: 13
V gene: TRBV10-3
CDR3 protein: CAIGDSVPTEAFF

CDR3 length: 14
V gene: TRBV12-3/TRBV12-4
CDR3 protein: CASSTRDRGTEAFF

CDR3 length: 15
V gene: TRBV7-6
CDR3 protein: CASSLGAMTGNTIYF

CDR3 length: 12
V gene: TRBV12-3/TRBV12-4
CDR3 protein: CASRTPGTPLHF

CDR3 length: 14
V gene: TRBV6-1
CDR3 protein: CASSPLAGGNEQFF

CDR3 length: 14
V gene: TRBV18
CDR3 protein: CASSTGGSGNTIYF

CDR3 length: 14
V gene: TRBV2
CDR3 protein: CASRDDRNNEKLFF

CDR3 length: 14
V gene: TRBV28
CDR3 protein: CASSSGVTNTEAFF

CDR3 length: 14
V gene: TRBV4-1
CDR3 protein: CASSQLEGGNTIYF

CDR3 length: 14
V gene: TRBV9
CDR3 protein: CASSVGVADEKLFF

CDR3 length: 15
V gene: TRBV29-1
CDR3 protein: CSVGLYLAGANVLTF

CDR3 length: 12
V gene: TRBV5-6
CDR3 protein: CASSLLRDTQYF

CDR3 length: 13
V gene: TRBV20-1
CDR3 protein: CSARGGTGETQYF

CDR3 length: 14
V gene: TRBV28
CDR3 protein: CASRDRGVTDTQYF

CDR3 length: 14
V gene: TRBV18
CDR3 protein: CASSPKGHSYEQYF

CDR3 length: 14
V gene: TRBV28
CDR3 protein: CASQGLPAYNEQFF